Presented here are 23 T cell receptor beta chains from one specimen sequenced in a study of OX40 agonist ivuxolimab in advanced cancers. Libraries were constructed by the immunoSEQ multiplex PCR assay. TCRdb provides this immuneACCESS table in a form limited to in-frame rearrangements. Some clones are lacking; in checked studies, under half of them reflect an unresolved V gene, and why the rest are absent is not known. The sample yields tens of thousands of clones; approximately 84% were counted once. The top ten clonotypes cover under 3.5% of the sample. The specimen was CD4+ or CD8+ T cells sorted from blood, collected in a trial of the OX40 agonist ivuxolimab. The receptors shown here come from an adult with an advanced solid tumor such as melanoma, head and neck, liver or kidney cancer.

CDR3 sequence reads: CASSLERARNTIYF. The DNA of the CDR3 is TGTGCCAGCAGCTTGGAGAGGGCCCGAAACACCATATATTTT. The V and J genes are TRBV28 and TRBJ1-3; unclear D gene. Trimming took off 6 bases at V and 5 bases at J, with 14 bases between the two ends. The CDR3 extends over 14 amino acids. Germline V gene data show CDR1 as MDHEN and CDR2 as SYDVKM. Together with reference TRBV28 and TRBJ1-3, the CDR3 gives the full variable domain: DVKVTQSSRYLVKRTGEKVFLECVQDMDHENMFWYRQDPGLGLRLIYFSYDVKMKEKGDIPEGYSVSREKKERFSLILESASTNQTSMYLCASSLERARNTIYFGEGSWLTVV.

The V call is TRBV7-8, the J call TRBJ2-7, with TRBD1 as a possible D gene (6 bases). This CDR3 has 15 amino acids. Germline CDR1 and CDR2: SGHVS and FQNEAQ. Trimming removed 1 base from V and 2 bases from J, with 12 bases in between. CDR3 amino acids: CASSLGGTQAYEQYF. The CDR3 DNA reads as TGTGCCAGCAGCTTAGGAGGGACACAAGCCTACGAGCAGTACTTC.

The chain links TRBV28 to TRBJ2-3; no clear D. The CDR3 has 14 residues. The V end was cut by 3 bases, the J end by 0 bases, with 7 bases between. Germline V gives CDR1 MDHEN, CDR2 SYDVKM. The DNA for the CDR3 is TGTGCCAGCAGTTTCCACTCTAGCACAGATACGCAGTATTTT. Its protein product is CASSFHSSTDTQYF.

The V and J genes are TRBV19 and TRBJ1-2; 7 bases align to TRBD1. V shed 7 bases, J shed 2 bases, and the junction held 13 bases outside the gene matches. CDR1 and CDR2 (germline): LNHDA, SQIVND (reference sequence). CDR3 size: 16 residues. The CDR3 loop reads CASTPYLTGANYGYTF. The CDR3 DNA is TGTGCCAGTACCCCGTATCTAACAGGGGCGAACTATGGCTACACCTTC.

The V and J genes are TRBV6-5 and TRBJ1-5; D unclear. The CDR3 spans 14 residues. Trimming removed 5 bases from V and 0 bases from J, with 8 bases in between. The V gene's germline CDR1 is MNHEY and CDR2 SVGAGI. CDR3 region: CASSPSDSNQPQHF. Written as DNA, the CDR3 is TGTGCCAGCAGTCCAAGTGATAGCAATCAGCCCCAGCATTTT.

This clone occurred a few times. The genes are TRBV5-1 and TRBJ1-2; 7 positions agree with TRBD1. This CDR3 region has 13 residues. J was trimmed by 8 bases and V by 2 bases; bases with no gene match: 6. In germline, CDR1 is SGHRS, CDR2 YFSETQ. CDR3 in DNA: TGCGCCAGCAGCTTCCGGACAGGAGAAGGCTACACCTTC. Protein sequence: CASSFRTGEGYTF.

V and J are TRBV9 and TRBJ2-1; 8 bases agree with TRBD2. With 0 bases clipped from V and 1 base from J, the junction kept 3 bases outside the gene matches. CDR3 length: 16 residues. Germline V gene lookup returns CDR1 SGDLS and CDR2 YYNGEE. The CDR3 is CASSVAGGQSYNEQFF. CDR3 DNA: TGTGCCAGCAGCGTAGCGGGGGGGCAATCCTACAATGAGCAGTTCTTC.

The rearrangement links TRBV7-2 to TRBJ2-2; D is ambiguous. The germline gives CDR1 SGHTA, CDR2 FQGNSA. V was shortened by 2 bases and J by 5 bases, with 9 bases between the two germline ends. The CDR3 is made up of 14 amino acids. CDR3 sequence: CASSLLPGTGELFF. CDR3 bases: TGTGCCAGCAGCTTACTACCAGGAACCGGGGAGCTGTTTTTT.

The chain carries TRBV7-2 and TRBJ1-1, with TRBD1 matching 7 bases. Germline V gene sequence: CDR1 SGHTA, CDR2 FQGNSA. This CDR3 spans 16 amino acids. Unmatched junction bases numbered 10, after V lost 1 base and J lost 5 bases. Written as DNA, the CDR3 is TGTGCCAGCAGCTTAGTGGGGAGCAGGGGGAAGACTGAAGCTTTCTTT. It specifies CASSLVGSRGKTEAFF.

This clone was found a few times. The chain recombines TRBV4-3 with TRBJ1-5; TRBD1 matches at 7 bases. The CDR3 is made up of 16 amino acids. The germline V gene encodes CDR1 LGHNA and CDR2 YSLEER. V dropped 0 bases and J dropped 4; count of bases not matched to a gene: 6. The CDR3 reads CASSQERGQYNQPQHF. DNA of the CDR3: TGCGCCAGCAGCCAAGAAAGGGGACAGTATAATCAGCCCCAGCATTTT.

The rearrangement links TRBV7-3 to TRBJ1-1; D gene unclear. Germline values: CDR1 SGHTA, CDR2 FQGTGA. This CDR3 has 13 amino acids. V lost 0 bases to trimming and J lost 6 bases, with 8 bases between them. CDR3 residues: CASSLTSGPEAFF. The CDR3 coding sequence is TGTGCCAGCAGCTTAACGTCGGGCCCTGAAGCTTTCTTT.

CDR3 DNA sequence: TGTGCCAGCAGCCGATACCAGTTTACAGGGGGCGAACAGACCCAGTACTTC. This sequence encodes CASSRYQFTGGEQTQYF. This chain links TRBV11-2 with TRBJ2-5; 9 bases line up with TRBD1. Germline V gene sequence: CDR1 SGHAT, CDR2 FQNNGV. Germline trimming cut 5 bases from V and 6 bases from J; bases unmatched to any gene: 16. This CDR3 has 17 amino acids.

CDR3 amino acids: CASSYGINTEAFF. The CDR3 DNA reads as TGTGCCAGCAGTTACGGGATCAACACTGAAGCTTTCTTT. The gene calls are TRBV6-5 and TRBJ1-1; D is undetermined. V lost 2 bases and J lost 2, with 6 bases in between. The germline gives CDR1 MNHEY, CDR2 SVGAGI. There are 13 residues in the CDR3.

This sequence joins TRBV5-6 and TRBJ1-5; D remains unclear. The CDR3 sequence is 16 residues long. V was cut by 2 bases and J by 0 bases, with 12 bases left in between. Germline V gene lookup returns CDR1 SGHDT and CDR2 YYEEEE. CDR3 in amino acids: CASSFGGFGSNQPQHF. The CDR3 nucleotides are TGTGCCAGCAGCTTCGGAGGGTTTGGTAGCAATCAGCCCCAGCATTTT. Drawing the rest from reference TRBV5-6 and TRBJ1-5, the complete variable domain is DAGVTQSPTHLIKTRGQQVTLRCSPKSGHDTVSWYQQALGQGPQFIFQYYEEEERQRGNFPDRFSGHQFPNYSSELNVNALLLGDSALYLCASSFGGFGSNQPQHFGDGTRLSIL.

This chain joins TRBV6-5 and TRBJ2-1; 9 nucleotides align to TRBD1. In germline, CDR1 is MNHEY, CDR2 SVGAGI. This CDR3 contains 15 residues. V was clipped by 5 bases and J by 2 bases; unmatched bases: 4. The CDR3 bases are TGTGCCAGCAGTCCTAGGGACAGGGCCTACAATGAGCAGTTCTTC. It is translated as CASSPRDRAYNEQFF.

J is TRBJ2-5 and V is TRBV5-1, with D maybe TRBD2 (7 bases). In germline, CDR1 is SGHRS, CDR2 YFSETQ. Trimming shortened V by 0 bases and J by 3 bases, and 9 bases separated the two germline ends. The CDR3 has 14 residues. The CDR3 sequence is CASSLAGGEETQYF. The CDR3 DNA is TGCGCCAGCAGCTTGGCGGGGGGCGAAGAGACCCAGTACTTC.

V is TRBV5-6 and J is TRBJ2-7, with 9 bases lining up with TRBD1. The CDR3 extends over 15 amino acids. Germline CDR1 and CDR2: SGHDT and YYEEEE. J lost 4 bases, V lost 3 bases, and 8 bases had no gene match. CDR3 loop: CASSSGQGRGYEQYF. DNA for the CDR3: TGTGCCAGCAGCTCCGGACAGGGGAGGGGATACGAGCAGTACTTC.

The rearrangement links TRBV18 to TRBJ2-1; 11 bases match TRBD2. This CDR3 has 15 residues. Germline V gene data show CDR1 as KGHSH and CDR2 as LQKENI. Trimming cost V 4 bases and J 4 bases; bases outside gene matches: 3. The CDR3 region is CASSLLAGDYNEQFF. The CDR3 DNA reads TGTGCCAGCTCACTACTAGCGGGAGATTACAATGAGCAGTTCTTC.

The V and J genes are TRBV7-2 and TRBJ1-2; possibly TRBD1 for D (6 bases). There are 12 residues in the CDR3. Germline lookup yields CDR1 SGHTA and CDR2 FQGNSA. Trimming pared 4 bases from V and 7 bases from J, leaving 10 bases between. For the CDR3, the DNA is TGTGCCAGCAGCTCACAGGGACGTGGCTACACCTTC. It is translated as CASSSQGRGYTF.

The chain has TRBV10-3 and TRBJ1-1, with 9 bases lining up with TRBD1. In germline, CDR1 is ENHRY, CDR2 SYGVKD. The length of the CDR3 is 14 residues. The junction had 5 bases not matched to a gene; V was cut back by 4 bases and J by 5 bases. The CDR3 DNA sequence: TGTGCCATCAGTGTAGACAGGGGGAGAACTGAAGCTTTCTTT. Protein: CAISVDRGRTEAFF.

This chain links TRBV10-3 with TRBJ2-7; D is undetermined. Per the germline V gene, CDR1 is ENHRY and CDR2 is SYGVKD. This CDR3 is 15 amino acids long. V was clipped by 3 bases and J by 2 bases, with 14 bases between them. CDR3 loop: CAISDPSLGTYEQYV. The CDR3, as DNA: TGTGCCATCAGTGACCCCAGCCTAGGCACCTACGAGCAGTACGTC.

The chain combines TRBV11-1 with TRBJ2-1; TRBD2 agrees at 12 bases. Germline CDR1 reads SGHAT; CDR2 reads FQDESV (reference sequence). There are 15 residues in the CDR3. V was pared by 5 bases and J by 7 bases, with 6 bases of the junction left unmatched. The CDR3, as DNA: TGTGCCAGCAGCCTGGAGGGGACTAGCGGGAATGAGCAGTTCTTC. Its protein is CASSLEGTSGNEQFF.

The chain uses TRBV7-9 and TRBJ1-6, with a weak D call TRBD1 (5 bases). V lost 1 base and J 4 bases, leaving 11 bases between the germline ends. The CDR3 is made up of 16 amino acids. Germline V lookup: CDR1 SEHNR, CDR2 FQNEAQ (reference sequence). The CDR3 sequence is CASSLDDRTYNSPLHF. In DNA, the CDR3 is TGTGCCAGCAGCTTAGATGACAGAACATATAATTCACCCCTCCACTTT.